The clone carrying this T cell receptor beta chain showed up just once. Its antigen remains unknown. This sample was taken from a study of siplizumab effects on memory and regulatory T cells. There are 13 residues in the CDR3. The germline CDR1 and CDR2 sequences are SGHAT and FQNNGV. V lost 2 bases and J lost 0, with 5 bases in between. Broader study findings: Researchers could not give a naive or memory phenotype to roughly 75-95% of proliferating CD4+ or CD8+ clones. Alloreactive clones mapping to unstimulated subsets formed only a minor fraction. Naive T cells were seen as more diverse than memory cells and as major alloresponse contributors. Sequences that were alloreactive and traceable to unstimulated CD4+ memory cells were significantly reduced by siplizumab.

Assay used: immunoSEQ multiplex PCR; TCRdb lists only in-frame clones, some missing. Among over 100,000 clones listed, over 90% were seen once. The sequence was obtained from a human donor in good health. Sequencing was carried out using Tregs sorted from blood. The rearrangement uses TRBV11-2 and TRBJ2-7; D call uncertain. In DNA form, the CDR3 reads TGTGCCAGCAGCTTAAGGCGCTCCTACGAGCAGTACTTC. This gives the protein CASSLRRSYEQYF.